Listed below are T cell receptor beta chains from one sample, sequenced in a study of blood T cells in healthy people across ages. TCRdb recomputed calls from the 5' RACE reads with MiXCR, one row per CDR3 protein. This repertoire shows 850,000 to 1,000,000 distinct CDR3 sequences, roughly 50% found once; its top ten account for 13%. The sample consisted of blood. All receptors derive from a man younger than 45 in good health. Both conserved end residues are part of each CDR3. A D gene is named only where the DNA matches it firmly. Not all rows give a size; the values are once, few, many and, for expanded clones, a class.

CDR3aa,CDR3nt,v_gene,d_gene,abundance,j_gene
CASSKTYRDYTPDTQYF,TGTGCCAGCAGTAAGACCTATCGGGACTATACGCCAGATACGCAGTATTTT,TRBV6-1,TRBD2,few,TRBJ2-3
CASTLGETQYF,TGTGCCAGCACCCTAGGGGAGACCCAGTACTTC,TRBV12-3/TRBV12-4,NA,many,TRBJ2-5
CASSLSWTSNQPQHF,TGTGCCAGCAGTTTGAGCTGGACTAGCAATCAGCCCCAGCATTTT,TRBV28,NA,NA,TRBJ1-5
CARSPGLSQETQYF,TGTGCCCGCTCACCGGGACTCTCCCAAGAGACCCAGTACTTC,TRBV18,NA,NA,TRBJ2-5
CASNIYYSDRVWNQPQHF,TGTGCCAGCAATATTTACTACTCAGACAGGGTTTGGAATCAGCCCCAGCATTTT,TRBV6-1,TRBD1,few,TRBJ1-5
CASSYRTSGGPPAEQFF,TGTGCCAGCAGTTACCGGACTAGTGGCGGTCCTCCGGCTGAGCAGTTCTTC,TRBV6-2/TRBV6-3,TRBD2,NA,TRBJ2-1
CSVEGLAGVPNSYEQYF,TGCAGCGTTGAAGGACTAGCGGGGGTCCCAAACTCCTACGAGCAGTACTTC,TRBV29-1,TRBD2,NA,TRBJ2-7
CSAGRGRVYEQYF,TGCAGTGCGGGTCGGGGTAGGGTCTACGAGCAGTACTTC,TRBV20-1,NA,NA,TRBJ2-7
CASSPALGIYNEQFF,TGTGCCAGCAGCCCAGCACTAGGGATTTACAATGAGCAGTTCTTC,TRBV7-3,NA,NA,TRBJ2-1
CASSLNNPGGGRASYEQYF,TGTGCCAGCAGCTTAAATAATCCGGGCGGCGGCAGGGCGTCCTACGAGCAGTACTTC,TRBV11-1,NA,few,TRBJ2-7
CSAPGLAGGNNEQFF,TGCAGTGCTCCGGGACTAGCGGGGGGAAACAATGAGCAGTTCTTC,TRBV20-1,TRBD2,few,TRBJ2-1
CASSFDPGGWETQYF,TGTGCCAGCAGTTTCGACCCAGGGGGCTGGGAGACCCAGTACTTC,TRBV7-9,TRBD1,few,TRBJ2-5
CASQAGDSYNEQFF,TGCGCCAGCCAAGCGGGGGACTCCTACAATGAGCAGTTCTTC,TRBV5-1,TRBD2,NA,TRBJ2-1
CASSPDSNSYNEQFF,TGTGCCAGCAGCCCCGATTCCAACTCCTACAATGAGCAGTTCTTC,TRBV3-1,NA,few,TRBJ2-1
CASRLSGPTDTQYF,TGTGCCAGCCGCCTAAGCGGGCCGACAGATACGCAGTATTTT,TRBV6-4,NA,NA,TRBJ2-3
CASSRRGINQPQHF,TGTGCCAGCAGCCGGAGAGGGATCAATCAGCCCCAGCATTTT,TRBV3-1,NA,NA,TRBJ1-5
CASSTPGRTNEQFF,TGTGCCAGCAGTACACCGGGGCGAACTAATGAGCAGTTCTTC,TRBV3-1,NA,NA,TRBJ2-1
CASSYGTGEGSYNSPLHF,TGTGCCAGCAGTTATGGGACAGGTGAAGGCTCCTATAATTCACCCCTCCACTTT,TRBV6-2/TRBV6-3,TRBD1,few,TRBJ1-6
CASSSTSGGAETQYF,TGTGCTAGCAGCAGTACTAGCGGGGGGGCAGAGACCCAGTACTTC,TRBV4-2,TRBD2,few,TRBJ2-5
CASSPPEGANVLTF,TGCGCCAGCAGCCCCCCCGAAGGGGCCAACGTCCTGACTTTC,TRBV5-1,NA,NA,TRBJ2-6
CASRPSPGTGSYEQYF,TGTGCCAGCAGGCCATCTCCGGGGACAGGATCTTACGAGCAGTACTTC,TRBV27,TRBD1,few,TRBJ2-7
CASSERTGEAYEQYF,TGCGCCAGCAGTGAACGAACAGGGGAGGCCTACGAGCAGTACTTC,TRBV2,NA,NA,TRBJ2-7
CASSLAVGGRLYEQYF,TGTGCCAGCAGCTTAGCCGTGGGGGGGAGGCTATACGAGCAGTACTTC,TRBV7-2,TRBD2,few,TRBJ2-7
CSATEQGSQYGYTF,TGCAGTGCCACAGAACAGGGCAGTCAGTATGGCTACACCTTC,TRBV20-1,NA,NA,TRBJ1-2
CASSLKGQDYSYTF,TGTGCCAGCAGCTTAAAGGGGCAGGACTATAGCTACACCTTC,TRBV7-3,NA,NA,TRBJ1-2
CASSGGGLSTDTQYF,TGTGCCAGCAGTGGCGGGGGCCTTAGCACAGATACGCAGTATTTT,TRBV27,NA,NA,TRBJ2-3
CASSGAETTDTQYF,TGTGCCAGCAGTGGGGCGGAGACCACAGATACGCAGTATTTT,TRBV6-2/TRBV6-3,NA,many,TRBJ2-3
CASSPLVSGGPSTDTQYF,TGTGCCAGCTCACCACTTGTCAGTGGGGGTCCTAGCACAGATACGCAGTATTTT,TRBV18,NA,NA,TRBJ2-3
CASSPTGRDEKLFF,TGTGCCAGCAGCCCGACAGGGAGGGATGAAAAACTGTTTTTT,TRBV3-1,TRBD1,few,TRBJ1-4
CATSDLTGNEQFF,TGTGCCACCAGTGATCTGACAGGCAATGAGCAGTTCTTC,TRBV24-1,NA,few,TRBJ2-1
CSVWTSGGAQYNEQFF,TGCAGCGTGTGGACTAGCGGGGGGGCACAATACAATGAGCAGTTCTTC,TRBV29-1,TRBD2,NA,TRBJ2-1
CASSSGLVGGISYNEQFF,TGTGCCAGCAGCTCCGGACTAGTGGGGGGGATATCCTACAATGAGCAGTTCTTC,TRBV6-2/TRBV6-3,TRBD2,NA,TRBJ2-1
CASSQAGRYEQYF,TGTGCCAGCAGCCAAGCAGGTCGCTACGAGCAGTACTTC,TRBV3-1,NA,few,TRBJ2-7
CSARPGTGHEKLFF,TGCAGTGCTAGACCAGGGACCGGGCATGAAAAACTGTTTTTT,TRBV20-1,NA,NA,TRBJ1-4
CASSSQGLTTGELFF,TGTGCCAGCAGTTCCCAGGGTTTGACCACCGGGGAGCTGTTTTTT,TRBV12-3/TRBV12-4,NA,NA,TRBJ2-2
CSARELGGGAHEQYF,TGCAGTGCTAGAGAGTTGGGAGGGGGGGCCCACGAGCAGTACTTC,TRBV20-1,NA,NA,TRBJ2-7
CASSSLAWDNEQFF,TGTGCCAGCAGTAGCCTAGCCTGGGACAATGAGCAGTTCTTC,TRBV12-3/TRBV12-4,NA,few,TRBJ2-1
CASSLEGVNEKLFF,TGTGCCAGCAGCTTGGAAGGGGTGAATGAAAAACTGTTTTTT,TRBV7-2,NA,few,TRBJ1-4
CASNNRDHNSPLHF,TGTGCCAGCAACAACCGGGACCACAATTCGCCCCTCCACTTT,TRBV6-2/TRBV6-3,NA,few,TRBJ1-6